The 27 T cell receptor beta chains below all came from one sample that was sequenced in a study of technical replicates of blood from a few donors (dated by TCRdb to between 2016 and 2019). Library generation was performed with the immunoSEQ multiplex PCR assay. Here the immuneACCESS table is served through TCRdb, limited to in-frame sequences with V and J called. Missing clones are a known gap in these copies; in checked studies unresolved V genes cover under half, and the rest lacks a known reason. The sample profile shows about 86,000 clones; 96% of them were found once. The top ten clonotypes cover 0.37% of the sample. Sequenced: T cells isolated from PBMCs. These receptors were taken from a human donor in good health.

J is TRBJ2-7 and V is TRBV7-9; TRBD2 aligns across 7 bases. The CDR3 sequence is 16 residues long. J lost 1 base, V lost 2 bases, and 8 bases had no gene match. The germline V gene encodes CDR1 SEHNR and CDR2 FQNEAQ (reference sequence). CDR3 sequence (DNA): TGTGCCAGCAGCTTAAATCTGGCTAGCGGATCCTACGAGCAGTACTTC. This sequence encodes CASSLNLASGSYEQYF.

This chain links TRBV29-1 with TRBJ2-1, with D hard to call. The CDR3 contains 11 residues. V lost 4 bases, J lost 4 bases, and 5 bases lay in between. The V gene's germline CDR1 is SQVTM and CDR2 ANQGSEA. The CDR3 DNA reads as TGCAGCGTTGTCCAGTACAATGAGCAGTTCTTC. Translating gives CSVVQYNEQFF.

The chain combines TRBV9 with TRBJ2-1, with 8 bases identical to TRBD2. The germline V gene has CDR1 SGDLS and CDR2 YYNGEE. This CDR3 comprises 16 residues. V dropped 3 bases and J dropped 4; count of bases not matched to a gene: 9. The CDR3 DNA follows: TGTGCCAGCAGCGGGGGACTAGGGGGGATATACAATGAGCAGTTCTTC. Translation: CASSGGLGGIYNEQFF. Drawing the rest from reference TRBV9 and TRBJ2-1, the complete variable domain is DSGVTQTPKHLITATGQRVTLRCSPRSGDLSVYWYQQSLDQGLQFLIQYYNGEERAKGNILERFSAQQFPDLHSELNLSSLELGDSALYFCASSGGLGGIYNEQFFGPGTRLTVL.

CDR3 in DNA: TGTGCCACCAGCAGGGGTGCAGACAGGACCTACGAGCAGTACTTC. It translates to CATSRGADRTYEQYF. The chain combines TRBV15 with TRBJ2-7, with TRBD1 as a possible D gene (6 bases). V lost 3 bases to trimming and J lost 2 bases, with 14 bases between them. Germline CDR1 is LNHNV and CDR2 is YYDKDF (reference sequence). CDR3 length: 15 amino acids.

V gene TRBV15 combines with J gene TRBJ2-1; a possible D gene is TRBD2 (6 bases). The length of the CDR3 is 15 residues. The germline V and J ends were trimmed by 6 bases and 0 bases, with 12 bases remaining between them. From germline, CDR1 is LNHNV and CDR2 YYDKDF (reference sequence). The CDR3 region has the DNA TGTGCCACCAGAGCGGAGGGCAGCTCCTACAATGAGCAGTTCTTC. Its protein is CATRAEGSSYNEQFF.

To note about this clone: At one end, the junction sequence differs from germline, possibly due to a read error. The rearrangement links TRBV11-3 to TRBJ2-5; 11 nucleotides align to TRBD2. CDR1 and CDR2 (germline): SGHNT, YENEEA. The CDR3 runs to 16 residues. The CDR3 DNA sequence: TGTGCCAGCAGCTTAGCGGCTAGCGGGAGGCAAGCGACCCAGTACTTC. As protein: CASSLAASGRQATQYF.

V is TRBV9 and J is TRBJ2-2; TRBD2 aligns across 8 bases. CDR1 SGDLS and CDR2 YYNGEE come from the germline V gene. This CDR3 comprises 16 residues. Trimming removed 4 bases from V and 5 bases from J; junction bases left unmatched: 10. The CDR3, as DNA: TGTGCCAGCAGCTCCAGCGGGAGAGGTCGGACCGGGGAGCTGTTTTTT. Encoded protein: CASSSSGRGRTGELFF.

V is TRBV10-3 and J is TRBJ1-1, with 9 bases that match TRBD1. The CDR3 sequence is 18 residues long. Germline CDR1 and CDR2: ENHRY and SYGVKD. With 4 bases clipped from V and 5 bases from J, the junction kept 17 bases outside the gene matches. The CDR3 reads CAISGNKGQGKRGTEAFF. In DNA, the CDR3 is TGTGCCATCAGTGGGAATAAGGGACAGGGAAAAAGGGGGACTGAAGCTTTCTTT.

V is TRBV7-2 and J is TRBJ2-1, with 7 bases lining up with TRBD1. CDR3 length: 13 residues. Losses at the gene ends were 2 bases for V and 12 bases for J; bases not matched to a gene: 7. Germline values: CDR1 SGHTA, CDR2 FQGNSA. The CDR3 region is CASSLQRQGAQFF. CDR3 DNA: TGTGCCAGCAGCTTACAAAGACAGGGAGCGCAGTTCTTC.

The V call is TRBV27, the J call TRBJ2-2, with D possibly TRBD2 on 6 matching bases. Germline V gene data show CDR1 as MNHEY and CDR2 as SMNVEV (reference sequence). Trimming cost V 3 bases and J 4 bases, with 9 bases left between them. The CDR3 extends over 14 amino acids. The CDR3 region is CASSFGAGTGELFF. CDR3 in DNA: TGTGCCAGCAGTTTTGGAGCGGGCACCGGGGAGCTGTTTTTT.

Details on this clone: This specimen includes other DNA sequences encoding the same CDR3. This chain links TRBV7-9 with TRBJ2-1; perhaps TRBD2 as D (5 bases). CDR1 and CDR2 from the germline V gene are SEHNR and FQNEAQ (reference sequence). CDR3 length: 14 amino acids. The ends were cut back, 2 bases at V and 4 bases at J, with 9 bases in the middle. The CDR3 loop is CASSLTSRYNEQFF. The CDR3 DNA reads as TGTGCCAGCAGCTTAACTAGTAGGTACAATGAGCAGTTCTTC.

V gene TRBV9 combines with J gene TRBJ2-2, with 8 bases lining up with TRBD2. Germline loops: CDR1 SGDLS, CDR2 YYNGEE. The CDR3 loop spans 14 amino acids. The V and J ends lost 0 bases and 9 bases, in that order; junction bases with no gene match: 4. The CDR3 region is CASSVDREGRELFF. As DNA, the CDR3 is TGTGCCAGCAGCGTAGATCGGGAGGGCCGGGAGCTGTTTTTT.

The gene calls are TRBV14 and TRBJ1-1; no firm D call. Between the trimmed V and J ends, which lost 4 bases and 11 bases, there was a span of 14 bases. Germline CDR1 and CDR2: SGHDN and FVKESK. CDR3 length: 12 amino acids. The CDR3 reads CASSPDRQRAFF. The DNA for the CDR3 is TGTGCCAGCAGCCCGGACCGGCAGCGGGCTTTCTTT.

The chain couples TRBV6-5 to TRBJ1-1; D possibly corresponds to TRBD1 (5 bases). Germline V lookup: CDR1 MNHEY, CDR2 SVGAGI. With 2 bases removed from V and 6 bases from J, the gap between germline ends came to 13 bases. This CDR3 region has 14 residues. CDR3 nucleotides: TGTGCCAGCAGTTACGTGGGGCGAGGCGCTGAAGCTTTCTTT. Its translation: CASSYVGRGAEAFF.

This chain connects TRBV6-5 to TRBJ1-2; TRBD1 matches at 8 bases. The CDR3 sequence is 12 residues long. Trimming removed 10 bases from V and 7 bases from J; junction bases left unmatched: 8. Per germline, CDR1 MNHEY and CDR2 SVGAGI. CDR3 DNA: TGTGCCACCCTGGACAGGGAAGGTGGCTACACCTTC. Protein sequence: CATLDREGGYTF.

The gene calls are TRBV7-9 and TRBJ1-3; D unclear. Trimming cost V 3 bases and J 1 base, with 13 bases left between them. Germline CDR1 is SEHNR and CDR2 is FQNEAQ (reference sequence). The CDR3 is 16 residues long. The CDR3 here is CASSFTGYGSGNTIYF. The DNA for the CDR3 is TGTGCCAGCAGCTTCACCGGGTATGGGTCTGGAAACACCATATATTTT.

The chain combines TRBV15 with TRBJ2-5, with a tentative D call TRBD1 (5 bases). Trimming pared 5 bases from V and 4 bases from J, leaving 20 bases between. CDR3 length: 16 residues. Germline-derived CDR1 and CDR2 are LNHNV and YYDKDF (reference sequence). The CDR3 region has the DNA TGTGCCACCAGCCCACAACTTCAAGGGGCCCCAGAGACCCAGTACTTC. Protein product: CATSPQLQGAPETQYF. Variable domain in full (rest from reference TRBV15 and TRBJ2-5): DAMVIQNPRYQVTQFGKPVTLSCSQTLNHNVMYWYQQKSSQAPKLLFHYYDKDFNNEADTPDNFQSRRPNTSFCFLDIRSPGLGDTAMYLCATSPQLQGAPETQYFGPGTRLLVL.

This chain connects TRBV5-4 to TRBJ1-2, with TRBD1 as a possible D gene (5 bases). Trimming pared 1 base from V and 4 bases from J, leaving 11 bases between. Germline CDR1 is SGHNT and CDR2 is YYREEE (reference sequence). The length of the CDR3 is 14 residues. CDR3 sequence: CASSLPGVIYGYTF. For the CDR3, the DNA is TGTGCCAGCAGCTTGCCGGGGGTAATCTATGGCTACACCTTC. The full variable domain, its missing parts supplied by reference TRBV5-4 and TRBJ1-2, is ETGVTQSPTHLIKTRGQQVTLRCSSQSGHNTVSWYQQALGQGPQFIFQYYREEENGRGNFPPRFSGLQFPNYSSELNVNALELDDSALYLCASSLPGVIYGYTFGSGTRLTVV.

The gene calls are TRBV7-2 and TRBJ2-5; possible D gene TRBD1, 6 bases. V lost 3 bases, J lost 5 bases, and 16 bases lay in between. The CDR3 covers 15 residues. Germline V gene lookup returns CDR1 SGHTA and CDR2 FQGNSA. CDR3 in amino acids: CASSLGQGNRETQYF. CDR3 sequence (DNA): TGTGCCAGCAGCTTGGGGCAGGGGAACCGGGAGACCCAGTACTTC.

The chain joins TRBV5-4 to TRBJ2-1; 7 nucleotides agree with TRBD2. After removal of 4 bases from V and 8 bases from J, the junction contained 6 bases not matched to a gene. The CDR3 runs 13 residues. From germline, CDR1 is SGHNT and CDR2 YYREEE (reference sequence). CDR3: CASSLRLADEQFF. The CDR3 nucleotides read TGTGCCAGCAGCCTCCGACTAGCTGATGAGCAGTTCTTC. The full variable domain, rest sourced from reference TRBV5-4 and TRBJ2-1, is ETGVTQSPTHLIKTRGQQVTLRCSSQSGHNTVSWYQQALGQGPQFIFQYYREEENGRGNFPPRFSGLQFPNYSSELNVNALELDDSALYLCASSLRLADEQFFGPGTRLTVL.

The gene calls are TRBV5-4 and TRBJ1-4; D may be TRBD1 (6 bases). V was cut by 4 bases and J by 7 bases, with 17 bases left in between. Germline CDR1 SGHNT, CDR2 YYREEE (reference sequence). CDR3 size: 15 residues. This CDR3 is CASSVRDTSSEKLFF. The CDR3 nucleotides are TGTGCCAGCAGCGTCCGGGACACCTCTAGTGAAAAACTGTTTTTT.

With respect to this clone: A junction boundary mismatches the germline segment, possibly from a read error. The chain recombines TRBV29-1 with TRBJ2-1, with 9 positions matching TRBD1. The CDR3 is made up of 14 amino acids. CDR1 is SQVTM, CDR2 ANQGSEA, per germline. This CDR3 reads CTVPGTGSYNEQFF. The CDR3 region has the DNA TGCACCGTTCCCGGGACAGGGAGTTACAATGAGCAGTTCTTC.

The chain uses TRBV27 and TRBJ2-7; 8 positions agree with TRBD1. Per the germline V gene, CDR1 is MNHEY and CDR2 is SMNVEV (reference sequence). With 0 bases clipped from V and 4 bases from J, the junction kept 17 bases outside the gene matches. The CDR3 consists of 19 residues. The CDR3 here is CASSLSSSGTGPLRYEQYF. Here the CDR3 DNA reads TGTGCCAGCAGTTTATCGTCCTCGGGGACAGGACCTCTTAGGTACGAGCAGTACTTC.

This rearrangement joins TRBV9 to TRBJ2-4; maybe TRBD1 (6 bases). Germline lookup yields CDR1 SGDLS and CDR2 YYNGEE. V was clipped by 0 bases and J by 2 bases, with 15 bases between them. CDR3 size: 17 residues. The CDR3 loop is CASSVANNRDTKNIQYF. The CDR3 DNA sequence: TGTGCCAGCAGCGTAGCTAATAACCGGGACACCAAAAACATTCAGTACTTC. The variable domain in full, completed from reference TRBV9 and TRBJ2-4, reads DSGVTQTPKHLITATGQRVTLRCSPRSGDLSVYWYQQSLDQGLQFLIQYYNGEERAKGNILERFSAQQFPDLHSELNLSSLELGDSALYFCASSVANNRDTKNIQYFGAGTRLSVL.

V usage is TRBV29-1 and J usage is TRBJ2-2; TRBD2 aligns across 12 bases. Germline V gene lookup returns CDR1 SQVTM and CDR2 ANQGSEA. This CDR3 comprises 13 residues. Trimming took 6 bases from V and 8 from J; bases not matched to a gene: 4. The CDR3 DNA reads TGCAGCGTCGAACTAGCGGGAGGAGGGGAGCTGTTTTTT. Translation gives CSVELAGGGELFF.

CDR3 sequence: CAIRAGGGDTQYF. The CDR3 coding sequence is TGTGCCATCAGGGCGGGAGGAGGTGATACGCAGTATTTT. The chain carries TRBV10-3 and TRBJ2-3; 8 bases are a match to TRBD2. V shed 6 bases, J shed 6 bases, and the junction held 5 bases outside the gene matches. The germline CDR1 and CDR2 sequences are ENHRY and SYGVKD. The CDR3 consists of 13 residues.

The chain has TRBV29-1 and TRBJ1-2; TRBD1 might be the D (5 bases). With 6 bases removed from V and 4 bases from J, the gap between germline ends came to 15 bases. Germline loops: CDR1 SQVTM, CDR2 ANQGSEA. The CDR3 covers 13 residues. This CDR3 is CSVGGGDGYGYTF. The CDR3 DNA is TGCAGCGTCGGCGGGGGGGACGGCTATGGCTACACCTTC.